The rows below give T cell receptor beta chains drawn from one sample of a study of shared clonotypes between healthy human individuals. Sequenced by immunoSEQ multiplex PCR; TCRdb stores in-frame clones only, minus some. The data contain about 2,500,000 clones, approximately 90% of them singletons. The sequenced material came from naive CD4+ T cells sorted from blood. Receptors were obtained from a man between 18 and 29 years old in good health. CDR3s leave out the opening cysteine and the closing phenylalanine or tryptophan.

cdr3_length v_call cdr3_aa
11 TRBV4-3 ASSPQTNYGYT
15 TRBV4-3 ASSQVSGSVAAYEQY
12 TRBV7-9 ASSRGEGIYEQY
15 TRBV7-2 ASSLGGQGNSNQPQH
14 TRBV7-8 ASSLLGSRVSTEAF
11 TRBV9 ASSVDTLNEQF
12 TRBV11-2 ASSSLKANNEQF
13 TRBV6-5 ASKVTGHSNQPQH
15 TRBV4-1 ASSQVSGQKSTDTQY
11 TRBV11-2 ASSPGLRWEQY
10 TRBV29-1 SAALIGSPAF
12 TRBV25-1 ASTPMAMNTEAF
11 TRBV5-1 ASSLRGEETQY
12 TRBV19 ASSIAPGNTEAF
11 TRBV11-2 ASSLGGGVEQY
12 TRBV7-7 ASSPGVSGTTIY
10 TRBV30 AWSVTSTEAF
12 TRBV6-5 ASSYSGVGYGYT
11 TRBV10-2 ASSELQGRPQH
11 TRBV7-7 ASSVTENTEAF
13 TRBV18 ASSPPNEQGSEAF
12 TRBV12-5 ASGLGQGIYEQF